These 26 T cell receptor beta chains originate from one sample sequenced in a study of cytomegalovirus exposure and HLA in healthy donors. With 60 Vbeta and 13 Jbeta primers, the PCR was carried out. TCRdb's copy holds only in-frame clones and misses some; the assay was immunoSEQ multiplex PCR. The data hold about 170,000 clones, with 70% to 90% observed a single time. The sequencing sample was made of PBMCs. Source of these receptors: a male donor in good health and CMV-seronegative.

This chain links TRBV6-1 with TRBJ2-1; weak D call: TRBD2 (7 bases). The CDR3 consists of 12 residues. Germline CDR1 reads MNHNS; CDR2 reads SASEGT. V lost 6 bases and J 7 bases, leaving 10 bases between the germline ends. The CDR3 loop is CASRGGGNEQFF. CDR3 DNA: TGTGCCAGCAGGGGAGGGGGGAATGAGCAGTTCTTC.

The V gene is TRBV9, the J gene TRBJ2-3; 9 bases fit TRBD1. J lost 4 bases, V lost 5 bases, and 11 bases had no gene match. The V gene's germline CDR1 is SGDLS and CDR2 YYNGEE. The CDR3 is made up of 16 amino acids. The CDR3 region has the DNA TGTGCCAGCAGGAGGTCCGGGACAGGGCTCTCAGATACGCAGTATTTT. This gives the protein CASRRSGTGLSDTQYF.

In DNA, the CDR3 is TGCGCCAGCAGCCAAGATACTGCCCGCCGAGCTTTCTTT. Translated: CASSQDTARRAFF. The rearrangement uses TRBV4-1 and TRBJ1-1; D not certain. This CDR3 is 13 amino acids long. V dropped 0 bases and J dropped 10 bases, with 12 bases sitting between them. The germline V gene encodes CDR1 MGHRA and CDR2 YSYEKL.

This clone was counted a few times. For the CDR3, the DNA is TGTGCCAGCAGCCTGGACAGGTTGAACACTGAAGCTTTCTTT. Its translation is CASSLDRLNTEAFF. The rearrangement joins TRBV4-2 to TRBJ1-1; 7 bases agree with TRBD1. Germline trimming cut 4 bases from V and 0 bases from J; bases unmatched to any gene: 2. The CDR3 is 14 amino acids. The V gene's germline CDR1 is LGHNA and CDR2 YNFKEQ.

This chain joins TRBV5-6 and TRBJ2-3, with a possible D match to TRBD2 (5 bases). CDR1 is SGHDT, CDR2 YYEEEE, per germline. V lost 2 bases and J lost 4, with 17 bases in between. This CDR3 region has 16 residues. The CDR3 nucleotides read TGTGCCAGCAGCTTTGGTTCGCCTAGGACTTCAGATACGCAGTATTTT. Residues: CASSFGSPRTSDTQYF.

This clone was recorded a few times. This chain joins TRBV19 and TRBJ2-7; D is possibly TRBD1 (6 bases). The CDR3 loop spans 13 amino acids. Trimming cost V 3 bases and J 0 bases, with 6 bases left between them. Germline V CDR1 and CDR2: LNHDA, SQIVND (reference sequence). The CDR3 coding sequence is TGTGCCAGTAGTATGGACAGCTCCTACGAGCAGTACTTC. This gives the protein CASSMDSSYEQYF.

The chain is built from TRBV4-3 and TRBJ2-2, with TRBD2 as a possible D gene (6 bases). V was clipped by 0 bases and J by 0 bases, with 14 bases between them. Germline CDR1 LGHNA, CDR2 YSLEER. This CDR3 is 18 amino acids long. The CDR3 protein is CASSQDQGGRTNTGELFF. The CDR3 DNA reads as TGCGCCAGCAGCCAAGATCAAGGAGGGAGGACGAACACCGGGGAGCTGTTTTTT.

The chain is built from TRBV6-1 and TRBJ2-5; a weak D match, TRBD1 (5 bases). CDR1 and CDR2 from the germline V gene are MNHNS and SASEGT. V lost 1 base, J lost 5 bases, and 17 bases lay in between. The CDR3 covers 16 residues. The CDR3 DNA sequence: TGTGCCAGCAGTGAAGAAGGCAGGGTGGGGTTGGAGACCCAGTACTTC. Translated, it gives CASSEEGRVGLETQYF.

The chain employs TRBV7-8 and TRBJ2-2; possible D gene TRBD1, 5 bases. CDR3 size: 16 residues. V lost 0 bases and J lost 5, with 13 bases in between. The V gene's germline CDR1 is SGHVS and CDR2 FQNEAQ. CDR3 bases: TGTGCCAGCAGCTTAGCGAGAATAGGGGCGACCGGGGAGCTGTTTTTT. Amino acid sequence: CASSLARIGATGELFF.

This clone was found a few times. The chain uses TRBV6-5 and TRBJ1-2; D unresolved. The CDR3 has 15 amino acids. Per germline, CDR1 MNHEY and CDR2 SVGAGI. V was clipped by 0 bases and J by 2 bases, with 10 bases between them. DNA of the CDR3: TGTGCCAGCAGTTACTCACAGTTATGGAACTATGGCTACACCTTC. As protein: CASSYSQLWNYGYTF.

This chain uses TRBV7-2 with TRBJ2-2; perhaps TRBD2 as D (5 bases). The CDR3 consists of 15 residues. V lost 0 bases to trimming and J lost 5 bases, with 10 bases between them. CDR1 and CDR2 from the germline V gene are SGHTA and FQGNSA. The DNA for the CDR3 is TGTGCCAGCAGCTTAGCTGTCGGCGGGACCGGGGAGCTGTTTTTT. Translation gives CASSLAVGGTGELFF.

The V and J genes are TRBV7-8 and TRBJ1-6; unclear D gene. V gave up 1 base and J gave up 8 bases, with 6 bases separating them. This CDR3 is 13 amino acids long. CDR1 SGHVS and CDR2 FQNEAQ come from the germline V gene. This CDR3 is CASSLEVDSPLHF. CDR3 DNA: TGTGCCAGCAGCTTAGAAGTAGATTCACCCCTCCACTTT.

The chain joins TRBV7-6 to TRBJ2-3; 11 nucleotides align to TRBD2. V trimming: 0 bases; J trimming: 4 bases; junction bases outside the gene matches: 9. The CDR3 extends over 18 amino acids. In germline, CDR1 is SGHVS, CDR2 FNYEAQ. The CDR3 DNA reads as TGTGCCAGCAGCTTAGCGTTTCAGACTAGCGGGGCTGCAGATACGCAGTATTTT. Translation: CASSLAFQTSGAADTQYF.

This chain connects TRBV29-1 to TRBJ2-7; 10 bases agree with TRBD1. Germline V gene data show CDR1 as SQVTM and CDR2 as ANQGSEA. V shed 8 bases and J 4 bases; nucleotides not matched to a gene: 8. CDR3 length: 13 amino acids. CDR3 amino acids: CSTRQGAGYEQYF. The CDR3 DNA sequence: TGCAGCACCAGACAGGGGGCAGGGTACGAGCAGTACTTC.

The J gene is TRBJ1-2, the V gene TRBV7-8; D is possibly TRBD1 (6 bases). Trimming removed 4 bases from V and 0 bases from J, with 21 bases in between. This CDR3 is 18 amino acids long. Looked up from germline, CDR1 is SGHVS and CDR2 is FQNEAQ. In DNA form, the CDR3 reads TGTGCCAGCAGCTCTGTCACAAACAGGGTTCTCCCTAACTATGGCTACACCTTC. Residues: CASSSVTNRVLPNYGYTF.

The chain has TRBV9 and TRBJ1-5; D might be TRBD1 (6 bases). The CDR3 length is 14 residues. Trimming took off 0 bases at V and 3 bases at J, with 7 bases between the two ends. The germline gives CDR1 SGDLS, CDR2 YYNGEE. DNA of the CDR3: TGTGCCAGCAGCGTAGAGGGGGTCAATCAGCCCCAGCATTTT. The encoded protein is CASSVEGVNQPQHF.

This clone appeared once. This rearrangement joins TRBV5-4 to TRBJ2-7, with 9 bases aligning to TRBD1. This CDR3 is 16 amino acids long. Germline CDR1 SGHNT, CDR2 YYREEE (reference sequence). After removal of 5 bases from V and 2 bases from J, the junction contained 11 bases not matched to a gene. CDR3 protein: CASSWTGTGNPYEQYF. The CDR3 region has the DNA TGTGCCAGCAGTTGGACCGGGACAGGGAACCCCTACGAGCAGTACTTC.

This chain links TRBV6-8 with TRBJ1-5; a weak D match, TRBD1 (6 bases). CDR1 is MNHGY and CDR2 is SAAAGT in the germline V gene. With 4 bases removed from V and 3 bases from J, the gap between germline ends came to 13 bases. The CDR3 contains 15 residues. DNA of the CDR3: TGTGCCAGCAGTTTAGGACAGTCCAACAATCAGCCCCAGCATTTT. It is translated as CASSLGQSNNQPQHF.

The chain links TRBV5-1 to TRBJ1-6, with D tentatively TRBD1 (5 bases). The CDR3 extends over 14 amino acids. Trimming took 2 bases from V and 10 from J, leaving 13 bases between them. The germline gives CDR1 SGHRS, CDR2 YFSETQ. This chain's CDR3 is CASSLDSSRSPLHF. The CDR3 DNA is TGCGCCAGCAGCTTAGACAGTTCTCGATCACCCCTCCACTTT. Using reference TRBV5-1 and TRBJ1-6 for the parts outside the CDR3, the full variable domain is KAGVTQTPRYLIKTRGQQVTLSCSPISGHRSVSWYQQTPGQGLQFLFEYFSETQRNKGNFPGRFSGRQFSNSRSEMNVSTLELGDSALYLCASSLDSSRSPLHFGNGTRLTVT.

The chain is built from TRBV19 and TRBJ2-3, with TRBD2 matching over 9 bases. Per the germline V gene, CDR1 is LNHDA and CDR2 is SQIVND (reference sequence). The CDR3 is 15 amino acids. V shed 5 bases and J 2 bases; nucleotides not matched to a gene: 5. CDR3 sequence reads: CASSPLAGHTDTQYF. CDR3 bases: TGTGCCAGTAGTCCGCTAGCGGGACACACAGATACGCAGTATTTT.

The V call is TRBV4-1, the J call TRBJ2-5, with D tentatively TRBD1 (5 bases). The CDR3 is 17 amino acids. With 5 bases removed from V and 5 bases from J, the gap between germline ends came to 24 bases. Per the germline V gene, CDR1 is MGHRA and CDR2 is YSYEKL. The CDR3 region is CASSGFVGSRVRETQYF. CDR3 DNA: TGCGCCAGCAGCGGATTCGTAGGTAGCAGGGTGAGGGAGACCCAGTACTTC.

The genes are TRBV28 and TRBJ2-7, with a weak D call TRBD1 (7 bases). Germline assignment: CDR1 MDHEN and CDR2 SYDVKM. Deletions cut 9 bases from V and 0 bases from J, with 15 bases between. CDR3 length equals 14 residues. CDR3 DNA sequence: TGTGCCAGTGGAGGGGGCGGAAGCTCCTACGAGCAGTACTTC. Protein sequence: CASGGGGSSYEQYF.

Written as DNA, the CDR3 is TGTGCCAGCAGTCGGGGGTACCAAGAGACCCAGTACTTC. Translating it yields CASSRGYQETQYF. The V gene is TRBV28, the J gene TRBJ2-5; D is perhaps TRBD2 (6 bases). Trimming cost V 5 bases and J 0 bases, with 7 bases left between them. The CDR3 runs to 13 residues. CDR1 is MDHEN and CDR2 is SYDVKM in the germline V gene.

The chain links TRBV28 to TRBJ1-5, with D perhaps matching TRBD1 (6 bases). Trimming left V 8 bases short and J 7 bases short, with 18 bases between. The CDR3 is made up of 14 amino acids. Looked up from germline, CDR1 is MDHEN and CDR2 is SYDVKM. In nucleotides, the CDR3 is TGTGCCAGCGGAGGTGGAGGGGGGGGACAGCCCCAGCATTTT. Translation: CASGGGGGGQPQHF.

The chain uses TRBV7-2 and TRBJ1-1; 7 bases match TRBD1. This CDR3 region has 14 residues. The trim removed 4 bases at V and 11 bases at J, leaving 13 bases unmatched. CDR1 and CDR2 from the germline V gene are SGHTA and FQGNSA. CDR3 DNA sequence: TGTGCCAGCAGCTCTCGACAGGGAAAGGGTCGTGCTTTCTTT. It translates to CASSSRQGKGRAFF. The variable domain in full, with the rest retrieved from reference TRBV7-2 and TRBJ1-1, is GAGVSQSPSNKVTEKGKDVELRCDPISGHTALYWYRQSLGQGLEFLIYFQGNSAPDKSGLPSDRFSAERTGGSVSTLTIQRTQQEDSAVYLCASSSRQGKGRAFFGQGTRLTVV.

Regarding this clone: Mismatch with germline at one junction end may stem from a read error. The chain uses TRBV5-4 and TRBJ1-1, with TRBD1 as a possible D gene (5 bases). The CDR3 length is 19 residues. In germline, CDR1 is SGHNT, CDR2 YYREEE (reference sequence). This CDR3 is CASSPGGTGILGGNPEAFF. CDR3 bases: TGTGCCAGCAGCCCGGGGGGGACGGGGATATTGGGGGGGAACCCTGAAGCTTTCTTT.